A selection of T cell receptor beta chains follows, all from one sample in a study of regulatory T cells in long-lasting Graves disease. TCRdb redid the calling of the multiplex PCR reads with MiXCR, one entry per CDR3 protein. This sample has 200,000 to 250,000 distinct CDR3 sequences; around 20% occur once, and the top ten carry around 14%. The sequencing used peripheral blood mononuclear cells (PBMCs), collected at new diagnosis, from a patient treated with antithyroid drugs. These receptors were collected from a female donor with Graves disease. Both conserved end residues are part of each CDR3. The D gene is left open where the match is weak. The size field is filled for only some rows; it gives once, few, many or a size class.

clone_size,v_call,d_call,j_call,cdr3_aa,cdr3_nt
many,TRBV29-1,.,TRBJ1-3,CSVVEPSSGNTIYF,TGCAGCGTTGTGGAACCCTCGTCTGGAAACACCATATATTTT
many,TRBV6-5,.,TRBJ2-1,CASSYFSEQFF,TGTGCCAGCAGTTACTTCAGCGAGCAGTTCTTC
.,TRBV11-1,TRBD2,TRBJ2-2,CASSLRLAHTGELFF,TGTGCCAGCAGCTTAAGACTAGCGCACACCGGGGAGCTGTTTTTT
many,TRBV30,.,TRBJ1-2,CAWSLGYGYTF,TGTGCCTGGAGCTTGGGGTATGGCTACACCTTC
few,TRBV24-1,.,TRBJ2-1,CATRSANYNEQFF,TGTGCCACCAGGTCGGCAAACTACAATGAGCAGTTCTTC
.,TRBV20-1,.,TRBJ2-3,CSAVRQGGTDTQYF,TGCAGTGCTGTAAGACAGGGAGGGACAGATACGCAGTATTTT
few,TRBV19,.,TRBJ2-1,CASSPPQDNEQFF,TGTGCCAGTAGCCCGCCCCAGGACAATGAGCAGTTCTTC
many,TRBV27,.,TRBJ2-2,CASSPITGTWDTGELFF,TGTGCCAGCAGTCCCATCACCGGGACTTGGGACACCGGGGAGCTGTTTTTT
many,TRBV2,.,TRBJ1-1,CASSETNTEAFF,TGTGCCAGCAGTGAAACCAACACTGAAGCTTTCTTT
many,TRBV6-1,.,TRBJ2-7,CASSPRQESYEQYF,TGTGCCAGCAGTCCACGACAGGAATCCTACGAGCAGTACTTC
few,TRBV20-1,TRBD2,TRBJ2-1,CSAFRERGGRNEQFF,TGCAGTGCTTTTCGAGAGCGGGGGGGCCGTAATGAGCAGTTCTTC
many,TRBV28,.,TRBJ1-5,CASISAQTYNQPQHF,TGTGCCAGCATATCGGCACAGACTTACAATCAGCCCCAGCATTTT
many,TRBV20-1,.,TRBJ2-5,CSARKQGSETQYF,TGCAGTGCTAGAAAACAGGGATCAGAGACCCAGTACTTC
many,TRBV5-1,.,TRBJ2-5,CASSLAAQSGGKETQYF,TGCGCCAGCAGCTTGGCAGCCCAGTCCGGTGGAAAAGAGACCCAGTACTTC
many,TRBV2,TRBD2,TRBJ2-5,CASSREGRWETQYF,TGTGCCAGCTCGCGGGAGGGCCGATGGGAGACCCAGTACTTC
once,TRBV2,TRBD1,TRBJ2-3,CASSQDDRGDTQYF,TGTGCCAGCAGCCAAGATGACAGGGGCGATACGCAGTATTTT
.,TRBV20-1,.,TRBJ1-2,CSARDRGRSYGYTF,TGCAGTGCTAGAGATCGTGGCCGGAGCTATGGCTACACCTTC
few,TRBV18,.,TRBJ1-1,CASSPPNPTEAFF,TGTGCCAGCTCACCACCAAACCCCACTGAAGCTTTCTTT
many,TRBV24-1,TRBD1,TRBJ2-5,CATSDPGQGGSIETQYF,TGTGCCACCAGTGATCCCGGACAGGGAGGTTCAATAGAGACCCAGTACTTC
.,TRBV6-1,TRBD2,TRBJ2-1,CATSDPGLAEHEQFF,TGTGCCACCAGTGATCCGGGACTAGCGGAGCATGAGCAGTTCTTC
.,TRBV10-3,.,TRBJ1-5,CAIRQMSNQPQHF,TGTGCCATCAGACAGATGAGCAATCAGCCCCAGCATTTT
many,TRBV28,.,TRBJ1-6,CASRSGGNSYNSPLHF,TGTGCCAGCAGATCCGGGGGGAACTCCTATAATTCACCCCTCCACTTT
.,TRBV20-1,.,TRBJ1-5,CSAREGLRNQPQHF,TGCAGTGCTAGAGAGGGTTTGCGCAATCAGCCCCAGCATTTT
.,TRBV7-2,.,TRBJ1-4,CASSLVGGATNEKLFF,TGTGCCAGCAGCTTAGTAGGGGGGGCAACTAATGAAAAACTGTTTTTT
.,TRBV19,.,TRBJ1-5,CASSITSSNQPQHF,TGTGCCAGTAGTATAACTTCAAGCAATCAGCCCCAGCATTTT
.,TRBV12-3/TRBV12-4,TRBD1,TRBJ2-3,CAIKFWDRGGGDTQYF,TGTGCCATTAAATTTTGGGACAGGGGCGGGGGAGATACGCAGTATTTT
many,TRBV6-2/TRBV6-3,.,TRBJ1-6,CASSRDASSYNSPLHF,TGTGCCAGCAGTCGGGACGCGAGCTCCTATAATTCACCCCTCCACTTT
many,TRBV7-3,TRBD1,TRBJ1-1,CASSAGTGWNTEAFF,TGTGCCAGCAGCGCCGGGACAGGGTGGAACACTGAAGCTTTCTTT
many,TRBV7-2,TRBD2,TRBJ2-7,CASRGGGTYEQYF,TGTGCCAGCAGGGGGGGGGGGACCTACGAGCAGTACTTC
many,TRBV7-9,.,TRBJ2-3,CASSLNGGDTQYF,TGTGCCAGCAGCTTAAACGGCGGGGATACGCAGTATTTT
many,TRBV11-3,.,TRBJ2-3,CASSPPFRDRPSTDTQYF,TGTGCCAGCAGCCCCCCCTTCCGGGACCGTCCTAGCACAGATACGCAGTATTTT
many,TRBV20-1,TRBD1,TRBJ2-7,CSAENPQGSPYEQYF,TGCAGTGCCGAGAACCCACAGGGGTCCCCCTACGAGCAGTACTTC